Listed below are T cell receptor beta chains from one sample, sequenced in a study of T cell repertoires in cytomegalovirus infection. These receptors' antigens are unknown. From the reads, TCRdb called clonotypes with MiXCR, one entry per CDR3 protein. Of around 130,000 distinct CDR3 sequences in the sample, around 25% are singletons; the top ten hold around 32%. Sequencing used PBMCs, sequenced either directly or after in vitro stimulation (not recorded which). The receptors come from a human donor in good health (CMV status not recorded). Some clones in this sample may be carry-over from other donors' samples. Each CDR3 is given with its conserved first and last residue. A D gene is named only where the DNA matches it firmly. Clone size is given for some rows only: seen once, a few or many times, or a class if the clone is expanded.

clone size: many
J gene: TRBJ2-1
V gene: TRBV19
D gene: NA
CDR3 protein: CASSTGNYNEQFF
CDR3 DNA: TGTGCCAGTAGTACAGGGAACTACAATGAGCAGTTCTTC

clone size: NA
J gene: TRBJ1-2
V gene: TRBV29-1
D gene: TRBD1
CDR3 protein: CSVEAGGLHTF
CDR3 DNA: TGCAGCGTTGAGGCAGGGGGACTTCACACCTTC

clone size: NA
J gene: TRBJ2-3
V gene: TRBV7-8
D gene: NA
CDR3 protein: CASSPRRTLTDTQYF
CDR3 DNA: TGTGCCAGCAGCCCACGAAGGACTTTGACAGATACGCAGTATTTT

clone size: few
J gene: TRBJ2-7
V gene: TRBV15
D gene: NA
CDR3 protein: CATSRTTATYEQYF
CDR3 DNA: TGTGCCACCAGCAGGACGACGGCCACCTACGAGCAGTACTTC

clone size: few
J gene: TRBJ2-2
V gene: TRBV12-3/TRBV12-4
D gene: TRBD2
CDR3 protein: CASSLAGGPGTGELFF
CDR3 DNA: TGTGCCAGCAGCCTAGCGGGAGGGCCGGGCACCGGGGAGCTGTTTTTT

clone size: NA
J gene: TRBJ2-5
V gene: TRBV28
D gene: TRBD2
CDR3 protein: CASSLLIGTSGSRGYQETQYF
CDR3 DNA: TGTGCCAGCAGTTTGTTAATAGGGACTAGCGGGAGCCGGGGGTACCAAGAGACCCAGTACTTC

clone size: NA
J gene: TRBJ2-3
V gene: TRBV4-3
D gene: TRBD1
CDR3 protein: CASSPKATGGTQYF
CDR3 DNA: TGCGCCAGCAGCCCTAAGGCGACAGGGGGTACGCAGTATTTT

clone size: NA
J gene: TRBJ1-1
V gene: TRBV5-4
D gene: NA
CDR3 protein: CASSLEHMNTEAFF
CDR3 DNA: TGTGCCAGCAGCTTGGAACACATGAACACTGAAGCTTTCTTT

clone size: NA
J gene: TRBJ1-2
V gene: TRBV29-1
D gene: NA
CDR3 protein: CSVEGGQAIYGYTF
CDR3 DNA: TGCAGCGTTGAGGGGGGACAAGCAATCTATGGCTACACCTTC

clone size: few
J gene: TRBJ1-6
V gene: TRBV5-4
D gene: NA
CDR3 protein: CASSFGTYNSPLHF
CDR3 DNA: TGTGCCAGCAGCTTCGGGACTTATAATTCACCCCTCCACTTT

clone size: NA
J gene: TRBJ2-2
V gene: TRBV29-1
D gene: NA
CDR3 protein: CSVGGPGELFF
CDR3 DNA: TGCAGCGTTGGGGGGCCCGGGGAGCTGTTTTTT

clone size: many
J gene: TRBJ2-1
V gene: TRBV7-9
D gene: TRBD2
CDR3 protein: CASSLSPSGSPRTYNEQFF
CDR3 DNA: TGTGCCAGCAGCTTATCTCCTAGCGGGAGCCCCAGGACCTACAATGAGCAGTTCTTC

clone size: few
J gene: TRBJ2-7
V gene: TRBV28
D gene: NA
CDR3 protein: CASITTGAFGYEQYF
CDR3 DNA: TGTGCCAGCATCACGACTGGGGCGTTCGGCTACGAGCAGTACTTC

clone size: many
J gene: TRBJ1-5
V gene: TRBV7-2
D gene: NA
CDR3 protein: CASSLEGAGPGYNQPQHF
CDR3 DNA: TGTGCCAGCAGCTTAGAAGGGGCGGGTCCTGGATACAATCAGCCCCAGCATTTT

clone size: many
J gene: TRBJ2-5
V gene: TRBV28
D gene: NA
CDR3 protein: CASTQGRGETQYF
CDR3 DNA: TGTGCCAGCACCCAGGGCCGGGGAGAGACCCAGTACTTC

clone size: NA
J gene: TRBJ1-6
V gene: TRBV4-3
D gene: NA
CDR3 protein: CASSQERFASPLHF
CDR3 DNA: TGCGCCAGCAGCCAAGAACGGTTCGCTTCACCCCTCCACTTT

clone size: few
J gene: TRBJ1-5
V gene: TRBV12-3/TRBV12-4
D gene: NA
CDR3 protein: CASSLKVGGLYNQPQHF
CDR3 DNA: TGTGCCAGCAGTTTAAAGGTCGGGGGTCTATACAATCAGCCCCAGCATTTT

clone size: NA
J gene: TRBJ2-1
V gene: TRBV24-1
D gene: NA
CDR3 protein: CATSDPASLFF
CDR3 DNA: TGTGCCACCAGTGACCCGGCTAGCCTGTTCTTC

clone size: few
J gene: TRBJ2-7
V gene: TRBV7-6
D gene: TRBD2
CDR3 protein: CASSSVTSGRLDEQYF
CDR3 DNA: TGTGCCAGCAGCTCGGTGACTAGCGGGAGACTGGACGAGCAGTACTTC

clone size: NA
J gene: TRBJ2-2
V gene: TRBV7-2
D gene: NA
CDR3 protein: CASSLGKNTGELFF
CDR3 DNA: TGTGCCAGCAGCTTAGGCAAGAACACCGGGGAGCTGTTTTTT

clone size: NA
J gene: TRBJ2-5
V gene: TRBV19
D gene: NA
CDR3 protein: CASSYHPQTGPRATQYF
CDR3 DNA: TGTGCCAGTAGTTACCATCCTCAGACCGGGCCCCGTGCGACCCAGTACTTC

clone size: NA
J gene: TRBJ2-3
V gene: TRBV20-1
D gene: TRBD2
CDR3 protein: CSARKLAGVPDTQYF
CDR3 DNA: TGCAGTGCTAGAAAATTAGCGGGAGTGCCAGATACGCAGTATTTT

clone size: few
J gene: TRBJ2-3
V gene: TRBV14
D gene: TRBD2
CDR3 protein: CASSQDYGRATDTQYF
CDR3 DNA: TGTGCCAGCAGCCAAGATTACGGGAGGGCCACAGATACGCAGTATTTT

clone size: many
J gene: TRBJ1-1
V gene: TRBV4-2
D gene: NA
CDR3 protein: CASSQAAQRTEAFF
CDR3 DNA: TGTGCCAGCAGCCAAGCAGCCCAGCGAACTGAAGCTTTCTTT

clone size: NA
J gene: TRBJ2-1
V gene: TRBV5-4
D gene: NA
CDR3 protein: CASSSLAITYNEQFF
CDR3 DNA: TGTGCCAGCAGTTCCCTAGCGATAACCTACAATGAGCAGTTCTTC

clone size: NA
J gene: TRBJ2-7
V gene: TRBV12-3/TRBV12-4
D gene: TRBD1
CDR3 protein: CASSPDRGPYEQYF
CDR3 DNA: TGTGCCAGCAGTCCGGACAGGGGCCCCTACGAGCAGTACTTC

clone size: many
J gene: TRBJ2-1
V gene: TRBV7-2
D gene: TRBD1
CDR3 protein: CASSIGQATYNEQFF
CDR3 DNA: TGTGCCAGCAGTATCGGACAGGCAACCTACAATGAGCAGTTCTTC

clone size: NA
J gene: TRBJ1-1
V gene: TRBV7-6
D gene: NA
CDR3 protein: CASSLVIGNTEAFF
CDR3 DNA: TGTGCCAGCAGCTTAGTAATCGGCAACACTGAAGCTTTCTTT

clone size: many
J gene: TRBJ2-1
V gene: TRBV7-2
D gene: NA
CDR3 protein: CASSLGRLNEQFF
CDR3 DNA: TGTGCCAGCAGCTTAGGAAGGTTGAATGAGCAGTTCTTC

clone size: few
J gene: TRBJ1-2
V gene: TRBV19
D gene: TRBD1
CDR3 protein: CASSTPGVGTDYGYTF
CDR3 DNA: TGTGCCAGTAGTACCCCGGGGGTCGGGACAGACTATGGCTACACCTTC

clone size: few
J gene: TRBJ2-1
V gene: TRBV7-2
D gene: NA
CDR3 protein: CASSLSVAVNNNEQFF
CDR3 DNA: TGTGCCAGCAGCTTATCCGTGGCTGTAAATAACAATGAGCAGTTCTTC

clone size: NA
J gene: TRBJ2-2
V gene: TRBV19
D gene: NA
CDR3 protein: CASSIGGVGELFF
CDR3 DNA: TGTGCCAGTAGTATCGGTGGGGTCGGGGAGCTGTTTTTT

clone size: few
J gene: TRBJ1-1
V gene: TRBV15
D gene: NA
CDR3 protein: CATSVRENTEAFF
CDR3 DNA: TGTGCCACCAGCGTACGGGAGAACACTGAAGCTTTCTTT

clone size: NA
J gene: TRBJ2-5
V gene: TRBV6-6
D gene: NA
CDR3 protein: CASKKGDQETQYF
CDR3 DNA: TGTGCCAGCAAGAAGGGGGACCAAGAGACCCAGTACTTC

clone size: few
J gene: TRBJ2-5
V gene: TRBV12-3/TRBV12-4
D gene: NA
CDR3 protein: CASSWGGFGETQYF
CDR3 DNA: TGTGCCAGCAGTTGGGGGGGCTTTGGGGAGACCCAGTACTTC

clone size: many
J gene: TRBJ2-3
V gene: TRBV7-2
D gene: TRBD1
CDR3 protein: CASSLVGQGAVTDTQYF
CDR3 DNA: TGTGCCAGCAGCTTAGTGGGACAGGGGGCGGTGACAGATACGCAGTATTTT

clone size: many
J gene: TRBJ2-2
V gene: TRBV11-2
D gene: NA
CDR3 protein: CASSLRGASGELFF
CDR3 DNA: TGTGCCAGCAGCTTAAGGGGCGCATCCGGGGAGCTGTTTTTT

clone size: few
J gene: TRBJ2-2
V gene: TRBV10-3
D gene: NA
CDR3 protein: CAITPAVGRENTGELFF
CDR3 DNA: TGTGCCATCACCCCGGCCGTCGGACGGGAGAACACCGGGGAGCTGTTTTTT

clone size: many
J gene: TRBJ2-6
V gene: TRBV6-1
D gene: NA
CDR3 protein: CASRGGTAGANVLTF
CDR3 DNA: TGTGCCAGCAGAGGCGGGACTGCCGGGGCCAACGTCCTGACTTTC

clone size: many
J gene: TRBJ2-1
V gene: TRBV7-6
D gene: TRBD2
CDR3 protein: CASSLGQGLADNEQFF
CDR3 DNA: TGTGCCAGCAGCTTAGGCCAAGGACTAGCCGACAATGAGCAGTTCTTC

clone size: NA
J gene: TRBJ1-1
V gene: TRBV6-5
D gene: TRBD1
CDR3 protein: CASSPKGQGSPKAFF
CDR3 DNA: TGTGCCAGCAGTCCAAAGGGACAGGGTTCGCCGAAAGCTTTCTTT

clone size: few
J gene: TRBJ1-1
V gene: TRBV11-2
D gene: TRBD1
CDR3 protein: CASSLRTGGRTEAFF
CDR3 DNA: TGTGCCAGCAGCTTACGGACAGGGGGAAGGACTGAAGCTTTCTTT

clone size: NA
J gene: TRBJ2-1
V gene: TRBV4-1
D gene: TRBD2
CDR3 protein: CATGGTSSYNEQFF
CDR3 DNA: TGCGCCACCGGCGGGACTAGCTCCTACAATGAGCAGTTCTTC

clone size: NA
J gene: TRBJ2-2
V gene: TRBV29-1
D gene: NA
CDR3 protein: CSVARDGELFF
CDR3 DNA: TGCAGCGTTGCTCGAGACGGGGAGCTGTTTTTT

clone size: many
J gene: TRBJ1-1
V gene: TRBV7-8
D gene: TRBD1
CDR3 protein: CASSLMRQGTDLNTEAFF
CDR3 DNA: TGTGCCAGCAGCCTAATGAGACAGGGAACAGACTTGAACACTGAAGCTTTCTTT

clone size: many
J gene: TRBJ1-1
V gene: TRBV7-2
D gene: NA
CDR3 protein: CASSLWSFEAEAFF
CDR3 DNA: TGTGCCAGCAGCTTATGGAGTTTTGAGGCTGAAGCTTTCTTT

clone size: NA
J gene: TRBJ2-5
V gene: TRBV5-4
D gene: TRBD2
CDR3 protein: CASSTRVAGVRETQYF
CDR3 DNA: TGTGCCAGCAGCACCCGGGTAGCGGGAGTACGAGAGACCCAGTACTTC

clone size: NA
J gene: TRBJ2-4
V gene: TRBV28
D gene: NA
CDR3 protein: CDSSPPSEANIQYF
CDR3 DNA: TGTGACAGCAGTCCCCCTAGTGAAGCAAACATTCAGTACTTC

clone size: NA
J gene: TRBJ1-4
V gene: TRBV4-1
D gene: NA
CDR3 protein: CASSLPDGKMKKLFF
CDR3 DNA: TGCGCCAGCAGCCTTCCAGACGGGAAAATGAAAAAACTGTTTTTT

clone size: few
J gene: TRBJ2-5
V gene: TRBV27
D gene: TRBD2
CDR3 protein: CASLRLAGGKKETQYF
CDR3 DNA: TGTGCCAGCCTGCGGCTAGCGGGAGGAAAAAAAGAGACCCAGTACTTC

clone size: few
J gene: TRBJ1-5
V gene: TRBV27
D gene: NA
CDR3 protein: CASSLVGVADQPQHF
CDR3 DNA: TGTGCCAGCAGTTTAGTAGGGGTTGCGGACCAGCCCCAGCATTTT

clone size: many
J gene: TRBJ2-7
V gene: TRBV7-2
D gene: TRBD2
CDR3 protein: CASSPSGRSYYEQYF
CDR3 DNA: TGTGCCAGCAGCCCTAGCGGGAGGAGCTACTACGAGCAGTACTTC

clone size: NA
J gene: TRBJ2-2
V gene: TRBV7-2
D gene: NA
CDR3 protein: CASSSQTGELFF
CDR3 DNA: TGTGCCAGCAGCTCCCAGACCGGGGAGCTGTTTTTT

clone size: NA
J gene: TRBJ2-5
V gene: TRBV11-3
D gene: TRBD2
CDR3 protein: CASSLTSARTQYF
CDR3 DNA: TGTGCCAGCAGCTTAACTAGCGCGAGGACCCAGTACTTC

clone size: few
J gene: TRBJ2-5
V gene: TRBV28
D gene: NA
CDR3 protein: CASSFGGNLETQYF
CDR3 DNA: TGTGCCAGCAGTTTTGGCGGGAACCTAGAGACCCAGTACTTC